This record covers a single T cell receptor beta chain. This specimen belongs to a study of blood T cell repertoires in COVID-19. Overall study context: The analysed material was cDNA or gDNA that came from T cells, B-cell-depleted T cells, or PBMCs.

Exposed volunteers were people who met a COVID-19 case within 2 weeks before study entry. TCRdb keeps only in-frame clones here, not all; method: immunoSEQ multiplex PCR. This sample has approximately 250,000 clones; about 87% occur once, and the top ten carry around 3.1%. The ends were cut back, 1 base at V and 6 bases at J, with 12 bases in the middle. The CDR3 length is 14 residues. The V gene's germline CDR1 is SGHTA and CDR2 FQGNSA. The TCR was taken from a woman aged 40 to 50 who had been exposed to COVID-19. Sequences were obtained from PBMCs or T cells enriched from blood (not recorded which). This chain connects TRBV7-2 to TRBJ1-2; D not resolved. The DNA for the CDR3 is TGTGCCAGCAGCTTAGGGGTAGCGGGAAATGGCTACACCTTC. It translates to CASSLGVAGNGYTF.